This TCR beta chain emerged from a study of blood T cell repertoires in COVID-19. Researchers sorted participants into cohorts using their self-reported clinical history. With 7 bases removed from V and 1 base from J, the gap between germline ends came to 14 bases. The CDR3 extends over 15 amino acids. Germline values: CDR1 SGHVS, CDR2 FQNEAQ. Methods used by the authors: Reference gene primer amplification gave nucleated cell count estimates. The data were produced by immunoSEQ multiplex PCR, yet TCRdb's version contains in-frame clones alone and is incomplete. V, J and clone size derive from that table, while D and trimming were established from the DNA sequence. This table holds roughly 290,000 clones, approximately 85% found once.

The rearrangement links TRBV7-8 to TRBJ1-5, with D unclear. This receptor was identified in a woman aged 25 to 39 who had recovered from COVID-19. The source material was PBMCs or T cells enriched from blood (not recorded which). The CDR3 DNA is TGTGCCAGCACCCTACTGGCCGGGAGCAATCAGCCCCAGCATTTT. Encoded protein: CASTLLAGSNQPQHF. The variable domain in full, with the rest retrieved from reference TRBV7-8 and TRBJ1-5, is GAGVSQSPRYKVAKRGQDVALRCDPISGHVSLFWYQQALGQGPEFLTYFQNEAQLDKSGLPSDRFFAERPEGSVSTLKIQRTQQEDSAVYLCASTLLAGSNQPQHFGDGTRLSIL.